The rows below give T cell receptor beta chains drawn from one sample of a study of blood T cell repertoires in COVID-19. Method: immunoSEQ multiplex PCR; TCRdb's copy keeps in-frame clones and lacks some. Of about 250,000 clones listed, around 88% are singletons. Specimen: peripheral blood. These TCRs come from a woman under 40 with COVID-19, enrolled during active disease. Both conserved end residues are part of each CDR3. The order of the fields is J gene, D gene, V gene, clone size, CDR3 protein, CDR3 DNA. The D gene is left open where the match is weak. Clone size is shown for a subset of rows, as once, few, many or a class of expanded clone.

TRBJ2-1 TRBD1 TRBV27 - CASSSGGTGYNEQFF TGTGCCAGCAGTTCGGGCGGGACAGGTTACAATGAGCAGTTCTTC
TRBJ2-7 TRBD2 TRBV4-2 once CASSPRDYTYEQYF TGTGCCAGCAGCCCTAGGGACTATACCTACGAGCAGTACTTC
TRBJ2-1 TRBD2 TRBV10-1 - CASSDHLAGATYNEQFF TGCGCCAGCAGTGACCATCTAGCGGGGGCTACCTACAATGAGCAGTTCTTC
TRBJ2-5 - TRBV29-1 - CSVEETVGVETQYF TGCAGCGTTGAAGAGACTGTCGGCGTAGAGACCCAGTACTTC
TRBJ2-3 - TRBV7-8 - CASSQLADTQYF TGTGCCAGCAGCCAACTAGCAGATACGCAGTATTTT
TRBJ1-1 TRBD1 TRBV24-1 - CATRGTGTGTEAFF TGTGCCACCAGGGGGACAGGGACGGGCACTGAAGCTTTCTTT
TRBJ2-3 TRBD2 TRBV5-1 - CASSLAGLADRTDTQYF TGCGCCAGCAGCTTGGCGGGACTAGCGGATCGCACAGATACGCAGTATTTT
TRBJ1-2 TRBD1 TRBV4-3 - CASSQGQLNYGYTF TGCGCCAGCAGCCAGGGACAGCTTAACTATGGCTACACCTTC
TRBJ2-5 TRBD1 TRBV24-1 - CATSAHWGQAVQETQYF TGTGCCACCAGTGCCCATTGGGGACAGGCCGTCCAAGAGACCCAGTACTTC
TRBJ2-3 TRBD2 TRBV4-1 few CASSHKARISGRSDTQYF TGCGCCAGCAGCCACAAGGCTCGGATTAGCGGGAGATCAGATACGCAGTATTTT
TRBJ1-3 - TRBV19 once CASRSQGFGNTIYF TGTGCCAGTAGATCACAGGGATTTGGAAACACCATATATTTT
TRBJ2-6 - TRBV4-1 - CASSQDPGMLLGANVLTF TGCGCCAGCAGCCAAGACCCAGGGATGTTGCTGGGGGCCAACGTCCTGACTTTC
TRBJ1-3 TRBD1 TRBV10-3 - CAIRGTGMHTIYF TGTGCCATCAGAGGGACAGGGATGCACACCATATATTTT
TRBJ2-3 TRBD1 TRBV6-1 - CASNPRTGMTDTQYF TGTGCCAGCAACCCCCGGACAGGGATGACAGATACGCAGTATTTT
TRBJ2-2 TRBD1 TRBV14 - CASSQDQGTDNTGELFF TGTGCCAGCAGCCAAGATCAAGGGACAGACAACACCGGGGAGCTGTTTTTT
TRBJ1-1 - TRBV10-3 few CAISKGGRDGGTEAFF TGTGCCATCAGCAAGGGTGGTCGGGACGGGGGGACTGAAGCTTTCTTT
TRBJ2-5 - TRBV20-1 - CSAQQETQYF TGCAGTGCACAGCAAGAGACCCAGTACTTC
TRBJ1-4 - TRBV25-1 - CASSAYRDTVNEKLFF TGTGCCAGCAGTGCCTACCGGGACACCGTTAATGAAAAACTGTTTTTT
TRBJ1-1 TRBD1 TRBV27 - CASSSYRGTSAFF TGTGCCAGCAGTTCGTACAGGGGGACTTCGGCTTTCTTT
TRBJ2-2 TRBD2 TRBV6-4 - CASSGTRAGELFF TGTGCCAGCAGTGGGACTAGGGCCGGGGAGCTGTTTTTT
TRBJ1-2 - TRBV4-3 - CASSQEEGSEVGYTF TGCGCCAGCAGCCAAGAAGAGGGTTCGGAGGTCGGCTACACCTTC
TRBJ1-4 TRBD1 TRBV19 - CASRDTGANEKLFF TGTGCCAGTAGGGACACAGGGGCTAATGAAAAACTGTTTTTT
TRBJ1-5 - TRBV4-3 - CASSLDQGNQPQHF TGCGCCAGCAGCCTAGATCAGGGCAATCAGCCCCAGCATTTT
TRBJ2-5 TRBD1 TRBV3-1/TRBV3-2 - CASKGAKTQYF TGTGCCAGCAAGGGGGCCAAGACCCAGTACTTC
TRBJ2-5 - TRBV4-3 - CASSQEGLYQETQYF TGCGCCAGCAGCCAAGAGGGACTCTACCAAGAGACCCAGTACTTC
TRBJ2-2 TRBD2 TRBV27 - CASSTTSGRFTGELFF TGTGCCAGCAGTACAACTAGCGGGAGGTTCACCGGGGAGCTGTTTTTT
TRBJ1-1 TRBD1 TRBV6-6 few CASSRDRGHGEAFF TGTGCCAGCAGTCGGGACAGGGGGCACGGTGAAGCTTTCTTT
TRBJ2-1 - TRBV30 - CAHSGTHSVSSYNEQFF TGTGCCCACTCCGGGACTCACAGCGTAAGCTCCTACAATGAGCAGTTCTTC
TRBJ2-5 - TRBV7-2 - CASSSLGGQETQYF TGTGCCAGCAGCTCCCTCGGGGGCCAAGAGACCCAGTACTTC
TRBJ2-5 - TRBV28 - CASSFLSSAQETQYF TGTGCCAGCAGTTTCCTGTCTAGCGCTCAAGAGACCCAGTACTTC
TRBJ1-3 - TRBV2 few CASRSGILSGNTIYF TGTGCCAGCAGGTCAGGGATACTCTCTGGAAACACCATATATTTT
TRBJ2-1 TRBD2 TRBV7-9 once CASSLSGSLYNEQFF TGTGCCAGCAGCTTGAGCGGGAGCCTCTACAATGAGCAGTTCTTC
TRBJ1-4 - TRBV18 - CASRPGFDEKLFF TGTGCCAGCCGCCCAGGTTTTGATGAAAAACTGTTTTTT
TRBJ1-1 - TRBV2 few CASSEPRRGNTEAFF TGTGCCAGCAGTGAACCCAGGCGGGGGAACACTGAAGCTTTCTTT
TRBJ2-5 - TRBV2 - CASRLGGGGETQYF TGTGCCAGCAGACTCGGGGGAGGAGGGGAGACCCAGTACTTC
TRBJ2-3 - TRBV7-9 once CASSYREPPDTQYF TGTGCCAGCAGCTATCGGGAGCCACCAGATACGCAGTATTTT
TRBJ2-5 - TRBV27 - CASSPLRAQETQYF TGTGCCAGCAGTCCTCTCAGGGCCCAAGAGACCCAGTACTTC